This T cell receptor (beta chain) was captured in a study of blood T cell repertoires in COVID-19. Only in-frame clones appear in the TCRdb table, and some are missing; sequencing was by immunoSEQ multiplex PCR. The sample consists of roughly 71,000 clones, about four fifths of them appearing once. Trimming removed 7 bases from V and 4 bases from J; junction bases left unmatched: 5. The CDR3 extends over 14 amino acids. The germline gives CDR1 MNHEY, CDR2 SVGAGI. The rearrangement uses TRBV6-5 and TRBJ2-7; 12 bases align to TRBD1. Input material: peripheral blood. The clonotype originates from a man aged 70-80 years who had recovered from COVID-19. The CDR3 is CASTRDRGLYEQYF. In DNA form, the CDR3 reads TGTGCCAGCACCAGGGACAGGGGGCTTTACGAGCAGTACTTC.